One and the same sample provided the 27 T cell receptor beta chains below, sequenced in a study of CD8 T cells in Susac syndrome. A quantity of about 0.5 to 1 ug RNA underwent reverse transcription using random hexamers. TCRdb passed the immunoSEQ multiplex PCR reads through MiXCR, listing each CDR3 protein once. Here the sample spans just over 300,000 distinct CDR3 sequences, about 92% being singletons. Source material: CD4+ T cells from PBMCs. These receptors were collected from a human donor with multiple sclerosis.

The J gene is TRBJ2-1, the V gene TRBV7-9; 7 bases are shared with TRBD2. The CDR3 spans 15 residues. Germline CDR1 reads SEHNR; CDR2 reads FQNEAQ (reference sequence). V shed 3 bases and J 5 bases; nucleotides not matched to a gene: 7. The CDR3 reads CASSLVGGYNNEQFF. The CDR3 DNA is TGTGCCAGCAGCTTGGTGGGGGGGTATAACAATGAGCAGTTCTTC.

The chain carries TRBV7-2 and TRBJ1-4; 8 bases match TRBD1. The J segment lost 3 bases and the V segment lost 6 bases, leaving 3 bases of the junction unmatched. This CDR3 spans 14 amino acids. Per germline, CDR1 SGHTA and CDR2 FQGNSA. CDR3 sequence reads: CASSQGASNEKLFF. CDR3 DNA sequence: TGTGCCAGCAGTCAGGGGGCCTCTAATGAAAAACTGTTTTTT.

The V call is TRBV10-2, the J call TRBJ2-7, with TRBD1 matching 12 bases. Germline V gives CDR1 WSHSY, CDR2 SAAADI. V was clipped by 6 bases and J by 4 bases; unmatched bases: 13. CDR3 length: 17 residues. CDR3 protein: CASSYASGQGAGYEQYF. CDR3 DNA: TGCGCCAGCAGCTACGCCTCGGGACAGGGGGCCGGGTACGAGCAGTACTTC.

V and J are TRBV7-9 and TRBJ1-1; D possibly corresponds to TRBD1 (6 bases). CDR3 size: 12 residues. Between the trimmed V and J ends, which lost 8 bases and 4 bases, there was a span of 11 bases. CDR1 is SEHNR, CDR2 FQNEAQ, per germline (reference sequence). The CDR3 DNA is TGTGCCAGCGCCAGGGGAGGCACTGAAGCTTTCTTT. Residues: CASARGGTEAFF.

The V gene is TRBV6-5, the J gene TRBJ1-2; D remains ambiguous. Germline V CDR1 and CDR2: MNHEY, SVGAGI. This CDR3 is 13 amino acids long. Between the trimmed V and J ends, which lost 2 bases and 3 bases, there was a span of 7 bases. CDR3 bases: TGTGCCAGCAGTTACAGGGCGGACTATGGCTACACCTTC. This translates into CASSYRADYGYTF.

The chain has TRBV10-3 and TRBJ2-7, with 8 bases matching TRBD1. Unmatched junction bases numbered 7, after V lost 3 bases and J lost 3 bases. Germline V gives CDR1 ENHRY, CDR2 SYGVKD. The CDR3 sequence is 15 residues long. As DNA, the CDR3 is TGTGCCATCAGTGAATCGGACAGGGCGTACTACGAGCAGTACTTC. This sequence encodes CAISESDRAYYEQYF.

This chain links TRBV29-1 with TRBJ1-5; 8 bases fit TRBD1. The germline gives CDR1 SQVTM, CDR2 ANQGSEA. CDR3 size: 13 residues. V lost 4 bases to trimming and J lost 5 bases; unmatched junction nucleotides: 4. CDR3 residues: CSVATGGDQPQHF. As DNA, the CDR3 is TGCAGCGTTGCAACAGGGGGAGATCAGCCCCAGCATTTT.

The chain uses TRBV6-5 and TRBJ1-2, with D possibly being TRBD1 (5 bases). The germline CDR1 and CDR2 sequences are MNHEY and SVGAGI. V was cut by 6 bases and J by 8 bases, with 19 bases left in between. CDR3 length equals 14 residues. The CDR3 sequence is CASRQTGTQSGYTF. CDR3 DNA: TGTGCCAGCAGACAGACCGGGACTCAGTCCGGCTACACCTTC.

The chain carries TRBV20-1 and TRBJ2-4; 10 nucleotides line up with TRBD2. This CDR3 spans 12 amino acids. Germline CDR1 is DFQATT and CDR2 is SNEGSKA (reference sequence). V was clipped by 7 bases and J by 11 bases; unmatched bases: 8. For the CDR3, the DNA is TGCAGTGTTGAGCGGGGGGGGTTAGTTCAGTACTTC. It encodes CSVERGGLVQYF.

The CDR3 region has the DNA TGCAGCGTCGCGCAACGGAACACCGGGGAGCTGTTTTTT. Translating gives CSVAQRNTGELFF. The rearrangement uses TRBV29-1 and TRBJ2-2; D gene uncertain. The germline V gene encodes CDR1 SQVTM and CDR2 ANQGSEA. V was pared by 6 bases and J by 1 base, with 9 bases between. This CDR3 is 13 amino acids long.

This clonotype turned up a few times. The V call is TRBV20-1, the J call TRBJ1-4; 11 positions match TRBD1. The CDR3 runs 14 residues. Per the germline V gene, CDR1 is DFQATT and CDR2 is SNEGSKA (reference sequence). Trimming cost V 0 bases and J 10 bases; bases outside gene matches: 4. CDR3 bases: TGCAGTGCTAGAGAAACCGGGACAGGGGGAAAACTGTTTTTT. Protein product: CSARETGTGGKLFF.

This clonotype is a singleton in its sample. This chain joins TRBV9 and TRBJ2-6; tentatively, D is TRBD2 (6 bases). The V gene lost 0 bases and the J gene lost 3 bases, with 7 bases spanning the gap. Per germline, CDR1 SGDLS and CDR2 YYNGEE. The CDR3 loop spans 15 amino acids. The CDR3: CASSVGGVGANVLTF. The CDR3 DNA reads as TGTGCCAGCAGCGTAGGCGGGGTTGGGGCCAACGTCCTGACTTTC.

The chain is built from TRBV7-2 and TRBJ2-2; D remains unclear. Trimming took off 3 bases at V and 6 bases at J, with 8 bases between the two ends. The V gene's germline CDR1 is SGHTA and CDR2 FQGNSA. This CDR3 is 13 amino acids long. CDR3 in amino acids: CASSFSESGELFF. CDR3 sequence (DNA): TGTGCCAGCAGCTTTTCCGAGTCCGGGGAGCTGTTTTTT. The full variable domain, its missing parts supplied by reference TRBV7-2 and TRBJ2-2, is GAGVSQSPSNKVTEKGKDVELRCDPISGHTALYWYRQSLGQGLEFLIYFQGNSAPDKSGLPSDRFSAERTGGSVSTLTIQRTQQEDSAVYLCASSFSESGELFFGEGSRLTVL.

The rearrangement joins TRBV20-1 to TRBJ1-5, with unresolved D. V was clipped by 6 bases and J by 6 bases, with 15 bases between them. The CDR3 spans 13 residues. The germline CDR1 and CDR2 sequences are DFQATT and SNEGSKA (reference sequence). The CDR3 nucleotides are TGCAGTGCCGCCCTTTTTTCCGGTCAGCCCCAGCATTTT. Translating it yields CSAALFSGQPQHF.

This rearrangement joins TRBV7-8 to TRBJ2-3; 8 bases match TRBD2. Germline V gene data show CDR1 as SGHVS and CDR2 as FQNEAQ. CDR3 length equals 17 residues. V trimming: 5 bases; J trimming: 0 bases; junction bases outside the gene matches: 10. The DNA of the CDR3 is TGTGCCAGCAGCCCCCAATATAGCGGGAAGAGCACAGATACGCAGTATTTT. Its translation: CASSPQYSGKSTDTQYF.

The chain combines TRBV9 with TRBJ1-1; 9 bases are a match to TRBD1. From germline, CDR1 is SGDLS and CDR2 YYNGEE. The CDR3 covers 16 residues. The V gene end was trimmed by 4 bases and the J gene end by 1 base; junction bases not matched to a gene: 8. CDR3 sequence (DNA): TGTGCCAGCAGCAACGGACAGGGGTGGCGGAACACTGAAGCTTTCTTT. Protein: CASSNGQGWRNTEAFF.

V and J are TRBV20-1 and TRBJ2-3, with 7 nucleotides matching TRBD2. The CDR3 runs 16 residues. The junction had 13 bases not matched to a gene; V was cut back by 5 bases and J by 2 bases. Looked up from germline, CDR1 is DFQATT and CDR2 is SNEGSKA (reference sequence). Written as DNA, the CDR3 is TGCAGTGCTTCACGAAACCTAGCGGCCCTCACAGATACGCAGTATTTT. Amino acid sequence: CSASRNLAALTDTQYF.

The CDR3 nucleotides read TGCAGTGCCCACCCGGACAGTTATAGCAATCAGCCCCAGCATTTT. It encodes CSAHPDSYSNQPQHF. V and J are TRBV20-1 and TRBJ1-5; a possible D gene is TRBD1 (6 bases). V was trimmed by 6 bases and J by 0 bases, leaving 15 bases between them. The V gene's germline CDR1 is DFQATT and CDR2 SNEGSKA (reference sequence). The CDR3 totals 15 residues.

Only one count was recorded for this clonotype. This chain joins TRBV20-1 and TRBJ1-1; D gene ambiguous. Between the trimmed V and J ends, which lost 7 bases and 4 bases, there was a span of 16 bases. The CDR3 extends over 13 amino acids. Germline CDR1 DFQATT, CDR2 SNEGSKA (reference sequence). The CDR3 is CSVSPSYGTEAFF. The DNA for the CDR3 is TGCAGTGTGAGTCCCTCTTATGGCACTGAAGCTTTCTTT.

The rearrangement links TRBV9 to TRBJ1-2; 9 bases are shared with TRBD1. Germline V gene data show CDR1 as SGDLS and CDR2 as YYNGEE. The CDR3 is 17 residues long. Germline trimming cut 1 base from V and 6 bases from J; bases unmatched to any gene: 13. The DNA for the CDR3 is TGTGCCAGCAGCGTAATAGGGACAGGGTATTTGTCAGATGGCTACACCTTC. Translation gives CASSVIGTGYLSDGYTF. The variable domain in full, completed from reference TRBV9 and TRBJ1-2, reads DSGVTQTPKHLITATGQRVTLRCSPRSGDLSVYWYQQSLDQGLQFLIQYYNGEERAKGNILERFSAQQFPDLHSELNLSSLELGDSALYFCASSVIGTGYLSDGYTFGSGTRLTVV.

The chain joins TRBV2 to TRBJ2-5; D may be TRBD2 (6 bases). V lost 1 base and J 1 base, leaving 10 bases between the germline ends. In germline, CDR1 is SNHLY, CDR2 FYNNEI. There are 15 residues in the CDR3. CDR3 nucleotide sequence: TGTGCCAGCAGTGAAGGACTAGGTGGCCAAGAGACCCAGTACTTC. Amino acid sequence: CASSEGLGGQETQYF.

This chain joins TRBV20-1 and TRBJ1-2; the D is unclear. The V gene's germline CDR1 is DFQATT and CDR2 SNEGSKA (reference sequence). Trimming pared 5 bases from V and 4 bases from J, leaving 11 bases between. This CDR3 spans 12 amino acids. The CDR3 is CSAGYRSYGYTF. In DNA form, the CDR3 reads TGCAGTGCTGGATACAGAAGCTATGGCTACACCTTC.

The rearrangement joins TRBV24-1 to TRBJ2-3; 9 nucleotides line up with TRBD2. CDR3 length: 17 amino acids. The V gene's germline CDR1 is KGHDR and CDR2 SFDVKD. V lost 3 bases to trimming and J lost 6 bases; unmatched junction nucleotides: 12. This chain's CDR3 is CATSDPLGGGAADTQYF. The CDR3 DNA reads TGTGCCACCAGTGATCCTCTCGGCGGGGGGGCCGCCGATACGCAGTATTTT.

The chain recombines TRBV27 with TRBJ2-1; D possibly uses TRBD1 or TRBD2 (5 bases each). Germline CDR1 reads MNHEY; CDR2 reads SMNVEV (reference sequence). V lost 8 bases and J lost 1, with 21 bases in between. The CDR3 runs to 17 residues. CDR3 sequence reads: CASVSINGARSYNEQFF. The CDR3 bases are TGTGCCAGCGTTTCAATAAACGGGGCAAGATCCTACAATGAGCAGTTCTTC.

The rearrangement joins TRBV7-9 to TRBJ2-1, with 13 nucleotides matching TRBD2. Trimming cost V 5 bases and J 8 bases; bases outside gene matches: 6. CDR3 length: 15 residues. Germline CDR1 is SEHNR and CDR2 is FQNEAQ (reference sequence). The chain's CDR3 is CASSPTSGGAHEQFF. The CDR3 nucleotides read TGTGCCAGCAGCCCAACTAGCGGGGGGGCCCATGAGCAGTTCTTC. The full variable domain, rest sourced from reference TRBV7-9 and TRBJ2-1, is DTGVSQNPRHKITKRGQNVTFRCDPISEHNRLYWYRQTLGQGPEFLTYFQNEAQLEKSRLLSDRFSAERPKGSFSTLEIQRTEQGDSAMYLCASSPTSGGAHEQFFGPGTRLTVL.

This chain connects TRBV2 to TRBJ2-1; TRBD2 matches at 8 bases. The length of the CDR3 is 14 residues. Germline CDR1 and CDR2: SNHLY and FYNNEI. V was clipped by 11 bases and J by 5 bases; unmatched bases: 11. Written as DNA, the CDR3 is TGTGCCGGGGGGCGACTAGCGCGGAACAATGAGCAGTTCTTC. It translates to CAGGRLARNNEQFF.

V and J are TRBV6-1 and TRBJ1-1; D possibly corresponds to TRBD1 (5 bases). The CDR3 runs to 14 residues. Germline CDR1 is MNHNS and CDR2 is SASEGT. V shed 7 bases and J shed 10 bases, with 22 bases lying between them. In DNA form, the CDR3 reads TGTGCCAGCAAATCGGGGGACGGGCGTTCCGGAGCTTTCTTT. Its translation: CASKSGDGRSGAFF.